The text below deals with one T cell receptor beta chain. This clone was detected a few times. The specificity of this receptor is unknown. Per-base quality was not reported, and no clone a single base away is much larger than it. The data originate from a study of T cell responses to AZD1222 COVID-19 vaccine (dated by TCRdb to about 2021). In the study overall: A total of more than 230 trial participants underwent TCR sequencing, of whom roughly 210 had received two doses of AZD1222 and 26 had received two doses of the MenACWY control vaccine. Enrollment into the trials was organized by age into subgroups of 18-55, 56-69 and 70-plus years, and those subgroups contained roughly 160, 29 and 62 TCR-sequenced participants, respectively.

Points the paper makes about the study in general: After two AZD1222 doses, both the breadth and the depth of spike-specific TCRs were significantly higher than at day 0 and than in MenACWY recipients. Because no day 14 peak-response samples were available, repertoires were characterized only after the peak T cell response. The 56-69-year group was small, and its depth increase did not reach significance, likely because of low power. Reportedly, close to half of the unique spike-specific TCRs recognized epitopes lying outside the regions that are mutated in the B.1.351 and B.1.1.7 variants. The vaccine-associated CD4 TCRs covered the entire spike protein, and the dominant responses fell in regions 160-218 and 743-854. Most participants were white British and females outnumbered males, and the authors suggested that clonal diversity may have been underestimated. Conclusions about previously exposed vaccinees are limited because only six or seven AZD1222 recipients were SARS-CoV-2 seropositive at baseline.

From cysteine to phenylalanine, the CDR3 is 13 amino acids long. Kept here is only the CDR3 DNA, which spans 39 bases and is read in frame from base 1. A distance of 6 bases separates the germline ends of V and J, which lose 5 bases and 0 bases respectively. Taken from the germline V gene (reference sequence), the CDR1 and CDR2 loops are LNHDA and SQIVND. What this sample's time point label stands for: about 28 days (+/-7) after the second vaccine dose. This specimen's treatment or condition label, interpreted: meningococcal conjugate vaccine given as trial control. Samples from vaccinated people were obtained from the UK trials COV001 and COV002, which included a single-blind randomized controlled phase 2/3 trial of AZD1222 (ChAdOx1 nCoV-19) in healthy adults. For TCRbeta chain sequencing, PBMC samples from trial participants were taken at day 0 and at day 28 after the second dose. The CDR3 regions of human TCRbeta chains were analyzed by immunosequencing. The authors' pipeline ran thus. TCRs in the repertoires were matched against a reference library of SARS-CoV-2-specific TCRs that had been generated with the MIRA antigen-specificity platform. Breadth meant the fraction of unique TCRs that were SARS-CoV-2-associated, whereas depth meant the fraction of total T cells that were SARS-CoV-2-associated. Using the MIRA data, every spike-specific TCR was mapped to the spike region that the TCR reacted to and assigned to either a CD4 or a CD8 class. Log10-transformed breadth and depth values were compared by one-way ANOVA with Sidak's multiple comparisons tests. TCRdb stores this immuneACCESS table with in-frame sequences only. Part of the clones is absent; in the studies checked, under half of the shortfall reflects unresolved V genes, and no reason is known for the rest. The DNA gave D and trimming, while V, J and clone size come from that table. Counted in this sample were some 110,000 clones; around nine tenths of them appeared once. 2.5% to 4% of the sample rests with the top ten.

The rearranged chain carries TRBV19 and TRBJ2-3; the D gene lacks a confident call. Material: peripheral blood, obtained 28 days after the second dose of the MenACWY control vaccine. This clonotype originated in an adult who received the MenACWY meningococcal vaccine as a control. In nucleotides, the sequence is TGTGCCAGTAGTCCTTTTAGCACAGATACGCAGTATTTT. It is translated as CASSPFSTDTQYF. Here the CDR3 is joined to the reference TRBV19 and TRBJ2-3 genes, and the full variable domain is: DGGITQSPKYLFRKEGQNVTLSCEQNLNHDAMYWYRQDPGQGLRLIYYSQIVNDFQKGDIAEGYSVSREKKESFPLTVTSAQKNPTAFYLCASSPFSTDTQYFGPGTRLTVL.